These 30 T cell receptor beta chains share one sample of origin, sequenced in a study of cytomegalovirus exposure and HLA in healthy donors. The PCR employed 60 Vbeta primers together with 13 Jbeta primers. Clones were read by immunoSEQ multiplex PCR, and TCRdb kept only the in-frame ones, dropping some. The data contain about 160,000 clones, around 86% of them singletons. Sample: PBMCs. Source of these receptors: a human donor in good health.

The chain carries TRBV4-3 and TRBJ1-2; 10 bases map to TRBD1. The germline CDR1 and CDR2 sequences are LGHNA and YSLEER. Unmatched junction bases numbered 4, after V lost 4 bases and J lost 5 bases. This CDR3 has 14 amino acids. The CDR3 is CASSRRTGGYGYTF. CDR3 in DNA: TGCGCCAGCAGCCGCCGGACAGGGGGTTATGGCTACACCTTC.

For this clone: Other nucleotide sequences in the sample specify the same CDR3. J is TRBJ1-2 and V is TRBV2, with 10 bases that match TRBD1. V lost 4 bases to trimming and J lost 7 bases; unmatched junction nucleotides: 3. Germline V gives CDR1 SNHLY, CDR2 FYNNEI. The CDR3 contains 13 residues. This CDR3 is CASSGQGASGYTF. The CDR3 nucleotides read TGTGCCAGCAGTGGACAGGGGGCAAGTGGCTACACCTTC.

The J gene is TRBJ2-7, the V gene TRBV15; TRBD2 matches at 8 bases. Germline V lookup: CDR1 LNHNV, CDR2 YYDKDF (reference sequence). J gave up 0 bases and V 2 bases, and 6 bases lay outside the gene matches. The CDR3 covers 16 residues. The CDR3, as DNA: TGTGCCACCAGCAGACGGAGCGGGGGCCTCTCCTACGAGCAGTACTTC. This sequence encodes CATSRRSGGLSYEQYF.

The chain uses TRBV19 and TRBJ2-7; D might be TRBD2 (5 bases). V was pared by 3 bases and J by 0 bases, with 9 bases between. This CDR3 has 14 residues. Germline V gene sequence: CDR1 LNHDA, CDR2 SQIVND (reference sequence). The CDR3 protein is CASSISAVSYEQYF. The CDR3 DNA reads TGTGCCAGTAGTATCTCAGCGGTCTCCTACGAGCAGTACTTC. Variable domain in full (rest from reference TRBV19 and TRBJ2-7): DGGITQSPKYLFRKEGQNVTLSCEQNLNHDAMYWYRQDPGQGLRLIYYSQIVNDFQKGDIAEGYSVSREKKESFPLTVTSAQKNPTAFYLCASSISAVSYEQYFGPGTRLTVT.

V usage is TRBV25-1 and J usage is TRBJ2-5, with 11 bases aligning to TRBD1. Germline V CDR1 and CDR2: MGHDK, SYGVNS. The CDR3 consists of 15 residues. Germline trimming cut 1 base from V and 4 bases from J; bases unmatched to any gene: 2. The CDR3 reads CASSESGTGGETQYF. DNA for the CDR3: TGTGCCAGCAGTGAATCCGGGACAGGGGGAGAGACCCAGTACTTC.

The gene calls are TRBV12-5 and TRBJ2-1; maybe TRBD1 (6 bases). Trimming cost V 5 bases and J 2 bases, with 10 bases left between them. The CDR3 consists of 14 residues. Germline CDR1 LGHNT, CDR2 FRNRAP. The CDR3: CASGRQVPYNEQFF. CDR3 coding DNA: TGTGCTAGTGGTCGACAGGTTCCCTACAATGAGCAGTTCTTC.

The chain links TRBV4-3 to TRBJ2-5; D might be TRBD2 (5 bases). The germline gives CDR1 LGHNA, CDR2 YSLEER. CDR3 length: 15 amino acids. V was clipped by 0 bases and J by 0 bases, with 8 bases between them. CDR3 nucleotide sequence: TGCGCCAGCAGCCAAGACATAGCGTACCAAGAGACCCAGTACTTC. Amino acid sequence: CASSQDIAYQETQYF.

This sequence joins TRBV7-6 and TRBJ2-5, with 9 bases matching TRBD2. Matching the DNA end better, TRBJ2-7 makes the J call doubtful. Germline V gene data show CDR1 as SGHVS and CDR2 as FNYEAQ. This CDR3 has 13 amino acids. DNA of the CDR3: TGTGCCAGCGGGCTAGCGGGGACCTACGAGCAGTACTTC. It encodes CASGLAGTYEQYF.

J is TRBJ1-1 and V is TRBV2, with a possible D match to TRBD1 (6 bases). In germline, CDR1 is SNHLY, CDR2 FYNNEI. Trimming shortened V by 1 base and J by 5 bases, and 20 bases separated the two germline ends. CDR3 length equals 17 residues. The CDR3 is CASSEGSGGRGKTEAFF. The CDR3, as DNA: TGTGCCAGCAGTGAAGGGTCGGGGGGGCGCGGGAAAACTGAAGCTTTCTTT.

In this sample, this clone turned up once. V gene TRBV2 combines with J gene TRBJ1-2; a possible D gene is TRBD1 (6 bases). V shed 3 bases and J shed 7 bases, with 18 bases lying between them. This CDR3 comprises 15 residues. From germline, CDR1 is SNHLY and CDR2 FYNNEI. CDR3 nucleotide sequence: TGTGCCAGCAGTGAGAAGAGAACAGGGTCGAGTGGCTACACCTTC. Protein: CASSEKRTGSSGYTF.

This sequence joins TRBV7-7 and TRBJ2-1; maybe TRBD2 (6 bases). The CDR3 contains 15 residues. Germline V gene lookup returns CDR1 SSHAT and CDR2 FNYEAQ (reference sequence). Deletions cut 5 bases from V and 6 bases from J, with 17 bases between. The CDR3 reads CASSPRRGMVNEQFF. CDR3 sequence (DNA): TGTGCCAGCAGCCCTAGGCGGGGTATGGTCAATGAGCAGTTCTTC.

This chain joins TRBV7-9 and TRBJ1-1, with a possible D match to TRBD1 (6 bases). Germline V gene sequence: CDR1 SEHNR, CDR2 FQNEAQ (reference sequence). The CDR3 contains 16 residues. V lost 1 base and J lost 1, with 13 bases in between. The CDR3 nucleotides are TGTGCCAGCAGCTTAGACCCCCGGACAGAGAACACTGAAGCTTTCTTT. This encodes CASSLDPRTENTEAFF.

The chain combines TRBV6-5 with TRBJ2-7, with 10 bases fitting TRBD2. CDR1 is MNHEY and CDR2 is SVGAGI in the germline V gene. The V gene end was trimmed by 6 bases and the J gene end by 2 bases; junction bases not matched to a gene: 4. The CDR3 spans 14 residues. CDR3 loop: CASSNSGGPYEQYF. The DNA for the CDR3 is TGTGCCAGCAGCAATAGCGGGGGGCCCTACGAGCAGTACTTC.

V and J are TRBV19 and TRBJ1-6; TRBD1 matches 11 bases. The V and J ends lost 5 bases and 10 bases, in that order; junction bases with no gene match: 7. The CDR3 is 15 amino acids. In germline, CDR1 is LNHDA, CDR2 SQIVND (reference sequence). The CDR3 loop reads CASSSGQGARSPLHF. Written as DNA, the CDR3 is TGTGCCAGTAGTTCAGGACAGGGGGCTCGGTCACCCCTCCACTTT.

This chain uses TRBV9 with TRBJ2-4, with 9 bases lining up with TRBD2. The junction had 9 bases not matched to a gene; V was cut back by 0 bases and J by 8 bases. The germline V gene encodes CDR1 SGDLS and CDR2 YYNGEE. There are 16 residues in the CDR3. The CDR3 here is CASSVGGGANLDIQYF. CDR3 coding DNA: TGTGCCAGCAGCGTAGGCGGGGGGGCCAACTTGGACATTCAGTACTTC.

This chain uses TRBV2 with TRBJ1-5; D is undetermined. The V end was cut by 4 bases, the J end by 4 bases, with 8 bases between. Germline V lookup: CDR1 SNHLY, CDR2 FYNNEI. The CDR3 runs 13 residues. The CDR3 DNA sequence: TGTGCCAGCAGTGGGGAGGCAAATCAGCCCCAGCATTTT. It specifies CASSGEANQPQHF.

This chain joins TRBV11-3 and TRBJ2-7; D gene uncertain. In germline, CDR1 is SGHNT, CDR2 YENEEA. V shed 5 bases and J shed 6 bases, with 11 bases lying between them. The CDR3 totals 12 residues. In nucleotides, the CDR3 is TGTGCCAGCAGCGAGGTTACGGCCGAGCAGTACTTC. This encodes CASSEVTAEQYF.

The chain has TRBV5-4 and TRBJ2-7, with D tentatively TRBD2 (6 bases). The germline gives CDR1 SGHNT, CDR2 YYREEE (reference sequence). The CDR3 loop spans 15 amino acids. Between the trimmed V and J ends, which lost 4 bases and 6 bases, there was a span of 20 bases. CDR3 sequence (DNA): TGTGCCAGCAGCCCCTACCTGGAGGGCTCGGGCGAGCAGTACTTC. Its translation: CASSPYLEGSGEQYF.

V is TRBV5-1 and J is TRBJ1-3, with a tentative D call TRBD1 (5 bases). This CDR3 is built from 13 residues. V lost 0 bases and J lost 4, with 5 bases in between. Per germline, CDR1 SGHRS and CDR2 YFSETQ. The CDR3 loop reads CASSLEGGNTIYF. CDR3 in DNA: TGCGCCAGCAGCTTGGAGGGGGGAAACACCATATATTTT. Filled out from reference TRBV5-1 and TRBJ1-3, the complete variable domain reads KAGVTQTPRYLIKTRGQQVTLSCSPISGHRSVSWYQQTPGQGLQFLFEYFSETQRNKGNFPGRFSGRQFSNSRSEMNVSTLELGDSALYLCASSLEGGNTIYFGEGSWLTVV.

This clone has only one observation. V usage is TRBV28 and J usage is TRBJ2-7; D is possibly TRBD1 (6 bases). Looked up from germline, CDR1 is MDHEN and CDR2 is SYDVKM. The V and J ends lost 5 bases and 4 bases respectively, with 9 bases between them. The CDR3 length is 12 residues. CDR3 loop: CASSPQGYEQYF. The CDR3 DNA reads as TGTGCCAGCAGTCCACAGGGATACGAGCAGTACTTC.

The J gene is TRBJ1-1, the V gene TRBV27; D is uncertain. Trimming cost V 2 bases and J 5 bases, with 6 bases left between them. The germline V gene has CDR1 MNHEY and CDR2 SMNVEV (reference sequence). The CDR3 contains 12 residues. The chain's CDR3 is CASSLTGTEAFF. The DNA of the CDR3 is TGTGCCAGCAGTTTAACGGGGACTGAAGCTTTCTTT.

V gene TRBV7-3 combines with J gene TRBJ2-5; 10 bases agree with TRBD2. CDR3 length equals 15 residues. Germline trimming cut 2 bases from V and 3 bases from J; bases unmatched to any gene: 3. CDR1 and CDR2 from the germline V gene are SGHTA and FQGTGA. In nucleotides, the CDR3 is TGTGCCAGCAGCTTACAAGGACTAGCGGAAGAGACCCAGTACTTC. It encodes CASSLQGLAEETQYF.

The CDR3 region is CATTGGPNTGELFF. Written as DNA, the CDR3 is TGTGCCACCACCGGAGGACCGAACACCGGGGAGCTGTTTTTT. The rearrangement joins TRBV9 to TRBJ2-2; D is perhaps TRBD2 (5 bases). Germline CDR1 is SGDLS and CDR2 is YYNGEE. The CDR3 is 14 amino acids. The germline V and J ends were trimmed by 9 bases and 0 bases, with 12 bases remaining between them.

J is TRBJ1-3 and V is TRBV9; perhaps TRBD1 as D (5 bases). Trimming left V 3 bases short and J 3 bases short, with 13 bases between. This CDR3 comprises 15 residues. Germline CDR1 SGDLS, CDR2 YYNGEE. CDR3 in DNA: TGTGCCAGCAGCGAGTGGGGCGGGGTTGGAAACACCATATATTTT. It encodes CASSEWGGVGNTIYF.

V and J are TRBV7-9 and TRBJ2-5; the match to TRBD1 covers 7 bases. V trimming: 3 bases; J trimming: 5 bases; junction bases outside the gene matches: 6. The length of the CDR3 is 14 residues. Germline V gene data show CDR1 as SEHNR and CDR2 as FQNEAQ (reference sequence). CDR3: CASSLGTVGETQYF. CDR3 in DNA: TGTGCCAGCAGCTTGGGGACAGTGGGGGAGACCCAGTACTTC.

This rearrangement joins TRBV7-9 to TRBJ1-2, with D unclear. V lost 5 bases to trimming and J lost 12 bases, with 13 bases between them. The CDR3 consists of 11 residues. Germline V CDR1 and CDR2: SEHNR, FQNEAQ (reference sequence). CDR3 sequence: CASSTSSRNTF. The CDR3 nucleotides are TGTGCCAGCAGCACCTCGTCCAGGAACACCTTC.

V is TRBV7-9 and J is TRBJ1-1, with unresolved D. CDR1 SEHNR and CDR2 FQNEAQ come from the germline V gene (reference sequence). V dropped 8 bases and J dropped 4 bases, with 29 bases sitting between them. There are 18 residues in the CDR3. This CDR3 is CASPDAAGLGQAITEAFF. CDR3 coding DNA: TGTGCCAGCCCCGATGCGGCGGGTCTTGGGCAGGCGATCACTGAAGCTTTCTTT. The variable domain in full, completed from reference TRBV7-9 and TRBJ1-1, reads DTGVSQNPRHKITKRGQNVTFRCDPISEHNRLYWYRQTLGQGPEFLTYFQNEAQLEKSRLLSDRFSAERPKGSFSTLEIQRTEQGDSAMYLCASPDAAGLGQAITEAFFGQGTRLTVV.

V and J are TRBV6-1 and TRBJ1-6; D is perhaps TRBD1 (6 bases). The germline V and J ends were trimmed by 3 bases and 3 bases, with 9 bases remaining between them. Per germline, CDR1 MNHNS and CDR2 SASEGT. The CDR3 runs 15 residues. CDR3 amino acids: CASSDRDNYNSPLHF. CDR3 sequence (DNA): TGTGCCAGCAGTGACCGGGACAACTATAATTCACCCCTCCACTTT.

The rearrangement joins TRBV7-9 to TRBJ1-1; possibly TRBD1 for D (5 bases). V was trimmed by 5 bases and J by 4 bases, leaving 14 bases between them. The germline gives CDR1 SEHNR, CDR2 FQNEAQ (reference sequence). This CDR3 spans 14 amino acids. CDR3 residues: CASSPQGSGTEAFF. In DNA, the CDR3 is TGTGCCAGCAGCCCTCAGGGTTCCGGCACTGAAGCTTTCTTT.

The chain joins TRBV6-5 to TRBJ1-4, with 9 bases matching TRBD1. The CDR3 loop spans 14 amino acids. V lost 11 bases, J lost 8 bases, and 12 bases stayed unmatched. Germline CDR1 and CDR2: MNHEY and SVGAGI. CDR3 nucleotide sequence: TGTGCCGGGAAAGAGGGGACAGGGAGCGAAAAACTGTTTTTT. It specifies CAGKEGTGSEKLFF.